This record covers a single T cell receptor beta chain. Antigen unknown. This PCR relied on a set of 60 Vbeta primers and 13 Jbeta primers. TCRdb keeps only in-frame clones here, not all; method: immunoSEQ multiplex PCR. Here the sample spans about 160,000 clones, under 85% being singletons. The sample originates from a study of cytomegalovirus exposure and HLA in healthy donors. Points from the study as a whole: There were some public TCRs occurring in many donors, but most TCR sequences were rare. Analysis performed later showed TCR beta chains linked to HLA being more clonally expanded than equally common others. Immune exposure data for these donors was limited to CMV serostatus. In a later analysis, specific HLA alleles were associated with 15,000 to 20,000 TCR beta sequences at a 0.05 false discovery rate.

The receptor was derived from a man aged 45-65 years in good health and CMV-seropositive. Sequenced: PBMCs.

CDR3 nucleotides: TGTGCCAGCAGTCTAGCGGGACACACAGATACGCAGTATTTT. Residues: CASSLAGHTDTQYF. The chain uses TRBV28 and TRBJ2-3; 9 nucleotides line up with TRBD2. The CDR3 runs 14 residues. Looked up from germline, CDR1 is MDHEN and CDR2 is SYDVKM. With 5 bases clipped from V and 2 bases from J, the junction kept 2 bases outside the gene matches.